Each of the 14 T cell receptor beta chains below was sequenced from the same sample in a study of T-cell memory formation after mild COVID-19. A single record per CDR3 protein comes from TCRdb applying MiXCR to the 5' RACE reads. This table has over 150,000 distinct CDR3 sequences, under 15% appearing once. The sequenced material came from PBMCs or a T cell subset sorted from them (not recorded which). The receptors were sampled from a man younger than 35 who had mild COVID-19 (a few samples of this study predate the infection). Cell type and time point are not known.

Ten or more counts support this clonotype. CDR3 loop: CASSSSGANVLTF. CDR3 in DNA: TGTGCCAGCAGTTCCTCTGGGGCCAACGTCCTGACTTTC. V usage is TRBV7-9 and J usage is TRBJ2-6; D call uncertain. Trimming took 6 bases from V and 0 from J, leaving 3 bases between them. CDR1 SEHNR and CDR2 FQNEAQ come from the germline V gene (reference sequence). The CDR3 extends over 13 amino acids. Combining the CDR3 with reference TRBV7-9 and TRBJ2-6 gives the whole variable domain DTGVSQNPRHKITKRGQNVTFRCDPISEHNRLYWYRQTLGQGPEFLTYFQNEAQLEKSRLLSDRFSAERPKGSFSTLEIQRTEQGDSAMYLCASSSSGANVLTFGAGSRLTVL.

The chain links TRBV10-3 to TRBJ2-3; 11 positions agree with TRBD2. CDR1 is ENHRY and CDR2 is SYGVKD in the germline V gene. V dropped 4 bases and J dropped 5; count of bases not matched to a gene: 5. The CDR3 length is 15 residues. The CDR3 protein is CAISAASGGIDTQYF. The CDR3 region has the DNA TGTGCCATCAGTGCGGCTAGCGGGGGGATAGATACGCAGTATTTT.

This clonotype has a count of ten or more. The genes are TRBV5-5 and TRBJ2-1; a possible D gene is TRBD2 (6 bases). The V end lost 5 bases, the J end lost 0 bases, and 12 bases lay between the germline ends. CDR1 is SGHKS, CDR2 YYEKEE, per germline (reference sequence). The CDR3 extends over 15 amino acids. CDR3 residues: CASRRLDGSYNEQFF. CDR3 nucleotide sequence: TGTGCCAGCAGGCGACTAGACGGCTCCTACAATGAGCAGTTCTTC. Full variable domain (missing parts from reference TRBV5-5 and TRBJ2-1): DAGVTQSPTHLIKTRGQQVTLRCSPISGHKSVSWYQQVLGQGPQFIFQYYEKEERGRGNFPDRFSARQFPNYSSELNVNALLLGDSALYLCASRRLDGSYNEQFFGPGTRLTVL.

This clonotype turned up a few times. The V call is TRBV6-5, the J call TRBJ1-1, with 9 bases identical to TRBD1. Unmatched junction bases numbered 12, after V lost 2 bases and J lost 8 bases. This CDR3 comprises 16 residues. Germline V gives CDR1 MNHEY, CDR2 SVGAGI. The CDR3 nucleotides are TGTGCCAGCAGTTACGTTCGTGGACAGGGGTCGAGAGAAGCTTTCTTT. It yields the protein CASSYVRGQGSREAFF.

This clonotype was counted only a few times. The chain has TRBV20-1 and TRBJ2-3; 10 bases are a match to TRBD2. Germline V lookup: CDR1 DFQATT, CDR2 SNEGSKA (reference sequence). Trimming removed 6 bases from V and 2 bases from J; junction bases left unmatched: 8. This CDR3 is 15 amino acids long. This chain's CDR3 is CSAETSGEATDTQYF. In DNA form, the CDR3 reads TGCAGTGCAGAAACTAGCGGGGAAGCCACAGATACGCAGTATTTT.

The genes are TRBV7-2 and TRBJ2-7, with D possibly being TRBD1 (5 bases). V lost 0 bases and J 3 bases, leaving 9 bases between the germline ends. The CDR3 has 14 amino acids. The V gene's germline CDR1 is SGHTA and CDR2 FQGNSA. CDR3 residues: CASSLASQGYEQYF. The CDR3 DNA is TGTGCCAGCAGCTTAGCGTCCCAGGGCTACGAGCAGTACTTC.

This sequence joins TRBV9 and TRBJ2-3, with D unresolved. CDR1 SGDLS and CDR2 YYNGEE come from the germline V gene. V lost 0 bases, J lost 0 bases, and 11 bases lay in between. This CDR3 spans 16 amino acids. CDR3 nucleotides: TGTGCCAGCAGCGTAGTGGGCTATCCTAGCACAGATACGCAGTATTTT. Protein sequence: CASSVVGYPSTDTQYF. Complete variable domain (other parts from reference TRBV9 and TRBJ2-3): DSGVTQTPKHLITATGQRVTLRCSPRSGDLSVYWYQQSLDQGLQFLIQYYNGEERAKGNILERFSAQQFPDLHSELNLSSLELGDSALYFCASSVVGYPSTDTQYFGPGTRLTVL.

The chain couples TRBV5-1 to TRBJ2-3; 9 bases agree with TRBD2. Germline V CDR1 and CDR2: SGHRS, YFSETQ. CDR3 size: 17 residues. V gave up 0 bases and J gave up 1 base; unmatched junction bases: 6. The CDR3 loop reads CASSLGLAGARTDTQYF. DNA for the CDR3: TGCGCCAGCAGCTTGGGGTTAGCGGGGGCCCGCACAGATACGCAGTATTTT.

This clonotype has just a few counts. CDR3 bases: TGCAGTGCGTCAAAGCGGGGGGGCAGCAATGAGCAGTTCTTC. Its protein is CSASKRGGSNEQFF. The chain is built from TRBV20-1 and TRBJ2-1; 10 bases fit TRBD2. The CDR3 is 14 amino acids. V trimming: 6 bases; J trimming: 6 bases; junction bases outside the gene matches: 8. Germline CDR1 reads DFQATT; CDR2 reads SNEGSKA (reference sequence).

This clonotype has just a few counts. The V call is TRBV29-1, the J call TRBJ2-3; possibly TRBD1 for D (5 bases). CDR3 length: 12 residues. V lost 4 bases to trimming and J lost 5 bases, with 10 bases between them. Germline loops: CDR1 SQVTM, CDR2 ANQGSEA. CDR3 loop: CSVGGAIDTQYF. In nucleotides, the CDR3 is TGCAGCGTTGGTGGGGCTATAGATACGCAGTATTTT.

The genes are TRBV9 and TRBJ2-3, with D unclear. The CDR3 is made up of 15 amino acids. From germline, CDR1 is SGDLS and CDR2 YYNGEE. V was clipped by 0 bases and J by 1 base, with 9 bases between them. Written as DNA, the CDR3 is TGTGCCAGCAGCGTAGGCTTGACCCGCACAGATACGCAGTATTTT. This codes for CASSVGLTRTDTQYF.

This clonotype was detected a few times. The chain recombines TRBV5-1 with TRBJ1-2, with D possibly matching TRBD1 (5 bases). CDR3 length: 14 residues. Trimming pared 0 bases from V and 7 bases from J, leaving 13 bases between. CDR1 and CDR2 from the germline V gene are SGHRS and YFSETQ. The CDR3 region is CASSLASDSPGYTF. In DNA form, the CDR3 reads TGCGCCAGCAGCTTGGCCTCTGACAGTCCTGGCTACACCTTC.

This clonotype was counted between two and nine times. The chain employs TRBV5-1 and TRBJ2-1; 8 bases agree with TRBD1. Germline loops: CDR1 SGHRS, CDR2 YFSETQ. The CDR3 has 14 residues. The junction had 0 bases not matched to a gene; V was cut back by 0 bases and J by 4 bases. The CDR3 sequence is CASSLGQGYNEQFF. CDR3 bases: TGCGCCAGCAGCTTGGGACAGGGGTACAATGAGCAGTTCTTC.

This clonotype was found a few times. The rearrangement links TRBV6-5 to TRBJ2-3; D is tentatively TRBD1 or TRBD2 (5 bases each). Germline V gene lookup returns CDR1 MNHEY and CDR2 SVGAGI. V lost 6 bases and J 1 base, leaving 17 bases between the germline ends. The CDR3 consists of 16 residues. CDR3: CASSPRPVGGTDTQYF. CDR3 coding DNA: TGTGCCAGCAGCCCCCGACCTGTGGGGGGCACAGATACGCAGTATTTT.